Listed here is a single T cell receptor beta chain. The antigen is undetermined. Collection occurred without any documented infections or immune events in donors. Sequencing used immunoSEQ multiplex PCR; TCRdb keeps in-frame clones, though not all of them. The table records tens of thousands of clones, 85% to 90% of them present only once. The CDR3 totals 13 residues. V lost 7 bases and J 3 bases, leaving 12 bases between the germline ends. Germline loops: CDR1 SNHLY, CDR2 FYNNEI. The data originate from a study of identifying expanded T cells in peripheral blood. Study findings and constraints: Technical replicates showed 0.9 to 1.5 changed clones; roughly two weeks about 16; four weeks 19.

The sequenced sample consisted of blood. The origin of this receptor is a person aged 18 to 70 in good health. The V and J genes are TRBV2 and TRBJ2-5, with a possible D match to TRBD2 (5 bases). Here the CDR3 DNA reads TGTGCCAGCACCGGGGTTTACGAAGAGACCCAGTACTTC. This translates into CASTGVYEETQYF.